These 29 T cell receptor beta chains were all obtained from the same sample, sequenced in a study of T cell responses to AZD1222 COVID-19 vaccine. Method: immunoSEQ multiplex PCR; TCRdb's copy keeps in-frame clones and lacks some. The sample has some 150,000 clones, more than 70% seen once. The source material was peripheral blood, sampled on day 0 of MenACWY control vaccination. The receptors come from an adult in good health.

This clone appeared a few times. This sequence joins TRBV20-1 and TRBJ2-5, with 9 bases aligning to TRBD2. The trim removed 3 bases at V and 2 bases at J, leaving 7 bases unmatched. Germline V gives CDR1 DFQATT, CDR2 SNEGSKA (reference sequence). The CDR3 runs 15 residues. In DNA form, the CDR3 reads TGCAGTGCTAGTGGGGGAACTAGCGGGCAAGAGACCCAGTACTTC. Encoded protein: CSASGGTSGQETQYF.

Details on this clone: The identical CDR3 is also encoded by other nucleotide sequences in the sample. The chain combines TRBV10-3 with TRBJ2-3; D unclear. The V end lost 0 bases, the J end lost 4 bases, and 8 bases lay between the germline ends. This CDR3 comprises 14 residues. CDR1 ENHRY and CDR2 SYGVKD come from the germline V gene. The chain's CDR3 is CAISESLGPDTQYF. CDR3 sequence (DNA): TGTGCCATCAGTGAGTCGCTCGGGCCAGATACGCAGTATTTT.

The V gene is TRBV11-1, the J gene TRBJ2-1; D may be TRBD2 (7 bases). Germline CDR1 reads SGHAT; CDR2 reads FQDESV (reference sequence). V shed 7 bases and J shed 4 bases, with 17 bases lying between them. CDR3 length: 15 amino acids. CDR3 loop: CASTGRGATYNEQFF. As DNA, the CDR3 is TGTGCCAGCACCGGCCGGGGGGCAACTTACAATGAGCAGTTCTTC.

The CDR3 nucleotides read TGTGCCAGCACCCCGGGACAGGGTTACGAGCAGTACTTC. Amino acids: CASTPGQGYEQYF. V is TRBV6-5 and J is TRBJ2-7, with 9 bases identical to TRBD1. This CDR3 contains 13 residues. CDR1 and CDR2 from the germline V gene are MNHEY and SVGAGI. The J segment lost 4 bases and the V segment lost 7 bases, leaving 5 bases of the junction unmatched.

The chain couples TRBV5-1 to TRBJ1-1, with 7 bases that match TRBD1. Trimming removed 0 bases from V and 4 bases from J; junction bases left unmatched: 9. The CDR3 length is 16 residues. Germline V lookup: CDR1 SGHRS, CDR2 YFSETQ. The CDR3 bases are TGCGCCAGCAGCTTGGGGGCAGGGGGAGGGACCACTGAAGCTTTCTTT. Protein: CASSLGAGGGTTEAFF. The full variable domain, with the rest looked up from reference TRBV5-1 and TRBJ1-1, is KAGVTQTPRYLIKTRGQQVTLSCSPISGHRSVSWYQQTPGQGLQFLFEYFSETQRNKGNFPGRFSGRQFSNSRSEMNVSTLELGDSALYLCASSLGAGGGTTEAFFGQGTRLTVV.

This chain connects TRBV9 to TRBJ1-1; 8 nucleotides align to TRBD1. The CDR3 is 14 amino acids. V lost 3 bases to trimming and J lost 5 bases; unmatched junction nucleotides: 6. Germline V gene sequence: CDR1 SGDLS, CDR2 YYNGEE. The CDR3 is CASSAQQGGTEAFF. CDR3 nucleotides: TGTGCCAGCAGCGCGCAACAGGGGGGGACTGAAGCTTTCTTT. The entire variable domain, with the rest obtained from reference TRBV9 and TRBJ1-1, is as follows: DSGVTQTPKHLITATGQRVTLRCSPRSGDLSVYWYQQSLDQGLQFLIQYYNGEERAKGNILERFSAQQFPDLHSELNLSSLELGDSALYFCASSAQQGGTEAFFGQGTRLTVV.

For this clone: In the same sample, other DNA sequences code for this CDR3. The chain joins TRBV7-9 to TRBJ2-5, with 8 bases identical to TRBD2. The V segment lost 1 base and the J segment 5 bases; nucleotides outside the gene matches: 9. The CDR3 is made up of 16 amino acids. From germline, CDR1 is SEHNR and CDR2 FQNEAQ (reference sequence). CDR3 nucleotide sequence: TGTGCCAGCAGCTTAGTAGGGACTAGTGGGTTGGAGACCCAGTACTTC. Its protein product is CASSLVGTSGLETQYF.

The chain recombines TRBV27 with TRBJ1-1, with 7 bases matching TRBD1. V lost 6 bases to trimming and J lost 0 bases; unmatched junction nucleotides: 4. The CDR3 extends over 14 amino acids. CDR1 and CDR2 (germline): MNHEY, SMNVEV (reference sequence). The DNA of the CDR3 is TGTGCCAGCAGCCTGGGACAGATGAACACTGAAGCTTTCTTT. Encoded protein: CASSLGQMNTEAFF.

Only a few counts were recorded for this clone. This chain connects TRBV4-1 to TRBJ2-2, with 10 bases matching TRBD2. This CDR3 is 16 amino acids long. Trimming cost V 1 base and J 5 bases; bases outside gene matches: 4. CDR1 is MGHRA, CDR2 YSYEKL, per germline. The CDR3 DNA reads as TGCGCCAGCAGCCAAGCTAGCGGGAGATCGACCGGGGAGCTGTTTTTT. Its translation: CASSQASGRSTGELFF.

This clone was recorded only once. CDR3 amino acids: CASSDLKGSNEKLFF. The CDR3 nucleotides are TGTGCCAGCAGTGACTTAAAGGGGTCTAATGAAAAACTGTTTTTT. The V call is TRBV2, the J call TRBJ1-4; weak D call: TRBD1 (5 bases). CDR3 size: 15 residues. Germline V lookup: CDR1 SNHLY, CDR2 FYNNEI. Trimming removed 3 bases from V and 3 bases from J, with 11 bases in between.

This clone appeared a single time. The rearrangement joins TRBV3-1 (or the pseudogene TRBV3-2) to TRBJ1-1; D remains ambiguous. CDR1 is LGHDT and CDR2 is YNNKEL in the germline V gene (reference sequence). V lost 6 bases, J lost 7 bases, and 9 bases lay in between. This CDR3 has 11 amino acids. CDR3 sequence reads: CASRGRYEAFF. In DNA form, the CDR3 reads TGTGCCAGCAGGGGGAGGTATGAAGCTTTCTTT.

The chain carries TRBV12-3 or TRBV12-4 and TRBJ1-3; D possibly corresponds to TRBD1 (5 bases). Trimming shortened V by 6 bases and J by 11 bases, and 8 bases separated the two germline ends. This CDR3 has 10 amino acids. CDR3 DNA sequence: TGTGCCAGCAGAGGGACTGCCATATATTTT. Amino acid sequence: CASRGTAIYF.

The rearrangement links TRBV11-2 to TRBJ2-2, with D unclear. Germline loops: CDR1 SGHAT, CDR2 FQNNGV. The CDR3 sequence is 15 residues long. V dropped 1 base and J dropped 6 bases, with 12 bases sitting between them. CDR3 region: CASSLVGTDPGELFF. The CDR3 coding sequence is TGTGCCAGCAGCTTAGTCGGCACGGACCCCGGGGAGCTGTTTTTT.

This chain connects TRBV5-1 to TRBJ1-4; D possibly corresponds to TRBD1 (5 bases). The V end lost 0 bases, the J end lost 8 bases, and 23 bases lay between the germline ends. Germline assignment: CDR1 SGHRS and CDR2 YFSETQ. The CDR3 sequence is 18 residues long. CDR3 sequence: CASSLVGGRGYSGEKLFF. The CDR3 nucleotides are TGCGCCAGCAGCTTGGTCGGGGGACGGGGATATTCTGGGGAAAAACTGTTTTTT.

The chain employs TRBV7-2 and TRBJ2-6; unclear D gene. Germline CDR1 is SGHTA and CDR2 is FQGNSA. The CDR3 has 16 residues. V was shortened by 5 bases and J by 3 bases, with 14 bases between the two germline ends. The CDR3 spells CASSPYTQGGANVLTF. CDR3 DNA sequence: TGTGCCAGCAGCCCATATACTCAAGGTGGGGCCAACGTCCTGACTTTC.

This clone was seen just once. The rearrangement joins TRBV6-2 or TRBV6-3 to TRBJ2-1, with 9 bases fitting TRBD1. In germline, CDR1 is MNHEY, CDR2 SVGEGT. The trim removed 5 bases at V and 12 bases at J, leaving 20 bases unmatched. The CDR3 spans 17 residues. The CDR3 sequence is CASSVLGITGGELGQFF. Written as DNA, the CDR3 is TGTGCCAGCAGTGTACTAGGTATCACAGGGGGCGAACTCGGGCAGTTCTTC.

The V gene is TRBV7-2, the J gene TRBJ2-4; a possible D gene is TRBD2 (5 bases). Germline-derived CDR1 and CDR2 are SGHTA and FQGNSA. Trimming cost V 5 bases and J 2 bases, with 19 bases left between them. The CDR3 sequence is 17 residues long. CDR3 region: CASSTRGSGLSKNIQYF. The CDR3 nucleotides read TGTGCCAGCAGCACCCGAGGGTCGGGATTGTCCAAAAACATTCAGTACTTC.

The V gene is TRBV5-4, the J gene TRBJ2-1; D may be TRBD1 (6 bases). V was clipped by 0 bases and J by 5 bases, with 12 bases between them. The CDR3 has 15 residues. Germline-derived CDR1 and CDR2 are SGHNT and YYREEE (reference sequence). The CDR3 nucleotides are TGTGCCAGCAGCTTGGGATCACAGGGTCACAATGAGCAGTTCTTC. Amino acid sequence: CASSLGSQGHNEQFF.

The DNA of the CDR3 is TGTGCCAGCAGCACAAAAGGGGGGGATAGTGGAAAACTGTTTTTT. Translation: CASSTKGGDSGKLFF. The chain is built from TRBV5-4 and TRBJ1-4; D perhaps matches TRBD1 (6 bases). The CDR3 has 15 amino acids. The ends were cut back, 4 bases at V and 10 bases at J, with 20 bases in the middle. Germline CDR1 reads SGHNT; CDR2 reads YYREEE (reference sequence).

The chain joins TRBV5-5 to TRBJ1-2, with 8 nucleotides matching TRBD1. The length of the CDR3 is 15 residues. The germline CDR1 and CDR2 sequences are SGHKS and YYEKEE (reference sequence). J was trimmed by 3 bases and V by 0 bases; bases with no gene match: 4. The CDR3 region is CASSLAGGAHYGYTF. The CDR3 nucleotides read TGTGCCAGCAGCTTGGCAGGGGGCGCACACTATGGCTACACCTTC.

This clone was detected only a few times. This rearrangement joins TRBV30 to TRBJ1-3, with D possibly TRBD1 on 6 matching bases. This CDR3 has 12 residues. The V end was cut by 1 base, the J end by 8 bases, with 9 bases between. Germline V gene data show CDR1 as GTSNPN and CDR2 as SVGIG (reference sequence). The CDR3 DNA is TGTGCCTGGAGTGAACAGGGATACACCATATATTTT. Protein: CAWSEQGYTIYF.

The V call is TRBV4-1, the J call TRBJ2-5; 7 nucleotides agree with TRBD1. Germline CDR1 is MGHRA and CDR2 is YSYEKL. The CDR3 covers 15 residues. Trimming removed 0 bases from V and 5 bases from J; junction bases left unmatched: 6. This CDR3 reads CASSQDGDSRETQYF. The CDR3 DNA reads as TGCGCCAGCAGCCAAGATGGGGACAGCCGGGAGACCCAGTACTTC.

The chain recombines TRBV28 with TRBJ1-5; possibly TRBD1 for D (5 bases). Trimming left V 6 bases short and J 3 bases short, with 15 bases between. Germline V gene lookup returns CDR1 MDHEN and CDR2 SYDVKM. This CDR3 region has 15 residues. The CDR3 here is CASSPGRSFNQPQHF. CDR3 nucleotides: TGTGCCAGCAGCCCAGGGCGGAGTTTCAATCAGCCCCAGCATTTT.

This chain connects TRBV6-6 to TRBJ2-1; possible D gene TRBD2, 6 bases. The CDR3 covers 16 residues. Looked up from germline, CDR1 is MNHNY and CDR2 is SVGAGI (reference sequence). With 7 bases removed from V and 9 bases from J, the gap between germline ends came to 25 bases. DNA for the CDR3: TGTGCCAGCATCCCTTTACCCGGGACTCGGGCGGGTGAGCAGTTCTTC. Translation: CASIPLPGTRAGEQFF.

The chain recombines TRBV4-1 with TRBJ2-5; 13 positions match TRBD2. Looked up from germline, CDR1 is MGHRA and CDR2 is YSYEKL. V shed 4 bases and J 2 bases; nucleotides not matched to a gene: 4. The CDR3 extends over 16 amino acids. CDR3 protein: CASSPTSGGIQETQYF. In DNA form, the CDR3 reads TGCGCCAGCAGCCCGACTAGCGGGGGGATTCAAGAGACCCAGTACTTC.

This clone was observed a handful of times. The chain combines TRBV20-1 with TRBJ1-1; D gene uncertain. V lost 5 bases, J lost 5 bases, and 9 bases lay in between. Germline-derived CDR1 and CDR2 are DFQATT and SNEGSKA (reference sequence). This CDR3 comprises 11 residues. CDR3 in amino acids: CSASRKTEAFF. The CDR3 DNA reads as TGCAGTGCTTCAAGGAAGACTGAAGCTTTCTTT.

The chain employs TRBV7-9 and TRBJ1-1; possibly TRBD1 for D (5 bases). This CDR3 has 15 residues. Trimming took off 0 bases at V and 2 bases at J, with 10 bases between the two ends. CDR1 and CDR2 from the germline V gene are SEHNR and FQNEAQ (reference sequence). The CDR3 loop is CASSLALRGNTEAFF. The CDR3 DNA follows: TGTGCCAGCAGCTTAGCGCTAAGGGGTAACACTGAAGCTTTCTTT.

This chain links TRBV19 with TRBJ1-6; D is ambiguous. The ends were cut back, 10 bases at V and 0 bases at J, with 7 bases in the middle. The CDR3 runs to 13 residues. The germline CDR1 and CDR2 sequences are LNHDA and SQIVND (reference sequence). The CDR3 DNA sequence: TGTGCCACTAGGAGCTCCTATAATTCACCCCTCCACTTT. This gives the protein CATRSSYNSPLHF.

This clone has a handful of counts. V is TRBV6-2 or TRBV6-3 and J is TRBJ1-6; D unresolved. Trimming left V 7 bases short and J 5 bases short, with 15 bases between. Germline V gene data show CDR1 as MNHEY and CDR2 as SVGEGT. The CDR3 spans 15 residues. As DNA, the CDR3 is TGTGCCAGCAACCCGCTGGGCAAAGATAATTCACCCCTCCACTTT. As protein: CASNPLGKDNSPLHF.